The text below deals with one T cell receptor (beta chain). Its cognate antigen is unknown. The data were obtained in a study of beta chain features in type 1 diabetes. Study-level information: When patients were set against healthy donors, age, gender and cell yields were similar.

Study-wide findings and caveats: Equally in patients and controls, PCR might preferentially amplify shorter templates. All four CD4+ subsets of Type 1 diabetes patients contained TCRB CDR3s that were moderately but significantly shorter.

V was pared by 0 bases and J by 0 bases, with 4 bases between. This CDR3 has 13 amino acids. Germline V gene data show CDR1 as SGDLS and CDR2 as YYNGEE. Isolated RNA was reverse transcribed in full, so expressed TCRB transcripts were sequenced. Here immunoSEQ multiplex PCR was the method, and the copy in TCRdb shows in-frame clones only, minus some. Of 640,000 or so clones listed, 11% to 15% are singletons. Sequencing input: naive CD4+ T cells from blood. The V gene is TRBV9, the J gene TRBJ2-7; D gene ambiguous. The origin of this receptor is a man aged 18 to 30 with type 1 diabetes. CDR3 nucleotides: TGTGCCAGCAGCGTAGCCAGCTCCTACGAGCAGTACTTC. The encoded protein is CASSVASSYEQYF.